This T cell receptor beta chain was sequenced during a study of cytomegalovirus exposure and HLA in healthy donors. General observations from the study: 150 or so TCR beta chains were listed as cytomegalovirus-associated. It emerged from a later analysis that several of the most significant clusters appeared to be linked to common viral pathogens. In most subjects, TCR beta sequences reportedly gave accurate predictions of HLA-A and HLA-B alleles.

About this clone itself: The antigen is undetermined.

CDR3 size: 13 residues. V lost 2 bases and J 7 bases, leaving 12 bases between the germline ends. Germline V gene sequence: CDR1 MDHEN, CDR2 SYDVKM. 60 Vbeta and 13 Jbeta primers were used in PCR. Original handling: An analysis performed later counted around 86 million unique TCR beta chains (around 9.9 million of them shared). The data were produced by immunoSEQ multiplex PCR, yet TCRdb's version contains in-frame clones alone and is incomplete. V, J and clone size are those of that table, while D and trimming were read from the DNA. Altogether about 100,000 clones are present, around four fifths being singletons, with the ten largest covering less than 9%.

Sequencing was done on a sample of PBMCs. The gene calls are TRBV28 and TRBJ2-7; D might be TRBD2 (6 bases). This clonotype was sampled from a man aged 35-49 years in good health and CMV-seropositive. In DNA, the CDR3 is TGTGCCAGCAGTTTAGGAGGGGCTCGGGAGCAGTACTTC. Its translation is CASSLGGAREQYF.